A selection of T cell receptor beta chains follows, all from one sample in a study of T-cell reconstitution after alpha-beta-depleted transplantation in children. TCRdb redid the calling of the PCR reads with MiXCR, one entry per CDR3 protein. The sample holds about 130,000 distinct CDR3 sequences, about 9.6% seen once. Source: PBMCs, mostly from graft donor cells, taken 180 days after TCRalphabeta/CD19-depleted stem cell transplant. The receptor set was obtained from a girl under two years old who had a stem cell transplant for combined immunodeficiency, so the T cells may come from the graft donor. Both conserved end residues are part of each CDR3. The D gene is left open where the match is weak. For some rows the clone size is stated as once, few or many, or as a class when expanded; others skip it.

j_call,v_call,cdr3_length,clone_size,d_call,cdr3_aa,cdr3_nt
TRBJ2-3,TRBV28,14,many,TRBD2,CASRRRGATDTQYF,TGTGCCAGCAGAAGGCGGGGGGCCACAGATACGCAGTATTTT
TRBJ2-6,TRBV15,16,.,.,CATSRERNSGANVLTF,TGTGCCACCAGCAGGGAAAGAAACTCTGGGGCCAACGTCCTGACTTTC
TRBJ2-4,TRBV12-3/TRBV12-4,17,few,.,CASSLAGAGGRGNIQYF,TGTGCCAGCAGTTTAGCGGGGGCAGGAGGCCGAGGAAACATTCAGTACTTC
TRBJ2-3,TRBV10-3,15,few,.,CAISGGAVGMNTQYF,TGTGCCATCAGTGGGGGAGCGGTTGGTATGAATACGCAGTATTTT
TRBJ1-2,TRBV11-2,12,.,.,CASPDSDRGYTF,TGTGCCTCCCCAGATAGTGATCGAGGCTACACCTTC
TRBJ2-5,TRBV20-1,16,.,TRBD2,CSASFPLGGIEETQYF,TGCAGTGCTAGTTTCCCCTTGGGGGGGATCGAGGAGACCCAGTACTTC
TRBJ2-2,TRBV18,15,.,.,CASSQTGAHTGELFF,TGTGCCAGCTCACAAACGGGCGCGCACACCGGGGAGCTGTTTTTT
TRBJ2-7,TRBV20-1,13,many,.,CSARDLDRYEQYF,TGCAGTGCTAGAGATCTGGACAGATACGAGCAGTACTTC
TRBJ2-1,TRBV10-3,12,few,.,CAIRTPGNEQFF,TGTGCCATCAGGACCCCAGGCAATGAGCAGTTCTTC
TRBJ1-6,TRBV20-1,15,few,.,CSGRDRRSYNSPLHF,TGCAGTGGCCGGGACCGACGCTCCTATAATTCACCCCTCCACTTT
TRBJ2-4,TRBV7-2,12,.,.,CASRRAENIQYF,TGTGCCAGCCGCCGGGCGGAGAACATTCAGTACTTC
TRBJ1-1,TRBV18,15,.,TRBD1,CASSPKTGTGEGPFF,TGTGCCAGCTCACCAAAAACCGGGACAGGGGAAGGTCCTTTCTTT
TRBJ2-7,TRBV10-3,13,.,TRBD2,CAIRASGAYEQYF,TGTGCCATACGGGCGAGCGGGGCCTACGAGCAGTACTTC
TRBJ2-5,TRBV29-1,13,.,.,CSVQLTGGGTQYF,TGCAGCGTTCAACTGACAGGAGGAGGGACCCAGTACTTC
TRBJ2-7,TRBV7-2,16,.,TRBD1,CARSLVGTGVPYEQYF,TGTGCCAGAAGCTTAGTAGGGACAGGGGTCCCCTACGAGCAGTACTTC
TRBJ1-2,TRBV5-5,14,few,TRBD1,CASTHRGHSYGYTF,TGTGCCAGCACCCACAGGGGGCATAGCTATGGCTACACCTTC
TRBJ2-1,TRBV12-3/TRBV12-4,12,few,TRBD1,CASSRDRVEQFF,TGTGCCAGCAGTCGGGACAGGGTTGAGCAGTTCTTC
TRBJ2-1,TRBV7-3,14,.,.,CASSSMGPYNEQFF,TGTGCCAGCAGCTCTATGGGGCCATACAATGAGCAGTTCTTC
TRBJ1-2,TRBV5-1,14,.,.,CASSFLGVGYGYTF,TGCGCCAGCAGCTTCCTTGGGGTGGGCTATGGCTACACCTTC
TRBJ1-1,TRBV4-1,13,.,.,CASSQTVNTEAFF,TGCGCCAGCAGCCAAACAGTGAACACTGAAGCTTTCTTT
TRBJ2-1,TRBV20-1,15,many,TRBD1,CSARAPQGTGNEQFF,TGCAGTGCTAGAGCCCCACAGGGGACGGGCAATGAGCAGTTCTTC
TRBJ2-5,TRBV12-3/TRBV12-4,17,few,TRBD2,CASSFGASGRIQETQYF,TGTGCCAGCAGTTTCGGAGCTAGCGGGAGGATCCAAGAGACCCAGTACTTC
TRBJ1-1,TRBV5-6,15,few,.,CASSLTGFMNTEAFF,TGTGCCAGCAGCTTGACGGGTTTTATGAACACTGAAGCTTTCTTT
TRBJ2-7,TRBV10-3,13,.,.,CAIQGQGKPEQYF,TGTGCCATCCAGGGGCAGGGAAAGCCCGAGCAGTACTTC
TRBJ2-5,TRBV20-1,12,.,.,CSAPLRQEAQYF,TGCAGTGCCCCCCTCCGGCAAGAGGCCCAGTACTTC
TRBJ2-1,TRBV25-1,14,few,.,CASSEGGPYNEQFF,TGTGCCAGCAGTGAGGGGGGGCCCTACAATGAGCAGTTCTTC
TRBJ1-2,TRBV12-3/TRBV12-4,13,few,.,CASSEGSGYGYTF,TGTGCCAGCAGTGAGGGGAGCGGCTATGGCTACACCTTC
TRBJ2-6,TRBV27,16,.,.,CASSTKHGVGANVLTF,TGTGCCAGCAGTACCAAACACGGGGTCGGGGCCAACGTCCTGACTTTC
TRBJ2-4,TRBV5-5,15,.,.,CASSSAGGTKNIQYF,TGTGCCAGCAGCTCTGCAGGGGGGACCAAAAACATTCAGTACTTC
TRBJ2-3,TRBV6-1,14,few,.,CASSAPFGTDTQYF,TGTGCCAGCAGTGCCCCGTTCGGGACAGATACGCAGTATTTT
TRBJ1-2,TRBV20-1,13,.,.,CSAGDILNYGYTF,TGCAGTGCGGGGGACATCCTTAACTATGGCTACACCTTC
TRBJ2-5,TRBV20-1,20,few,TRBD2,CSARDLGGLAGVNSQETQYF,TGCAGTGCTAGAGACTTGGGTGGACTAGCGGGAGTCAATAGCCAAGAGACCCAGTACTTC
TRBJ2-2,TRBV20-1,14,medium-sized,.,CSALGGAVAGELFF,TGCAGTGCCTTGGGCGGGGCGGTAGCCGGGGAGCTGTTTTTT
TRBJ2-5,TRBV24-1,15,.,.,CATSDFTGRQETQYF,TGTGCCACCAGTGATTTCACGGGGCGGCAAGAGACCCAGTACTTC
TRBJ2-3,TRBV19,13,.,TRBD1,CASHRGGTDTQYF,TGTGCCAGCCACAGGGGCGGCACAGATACGCAGTATTTT
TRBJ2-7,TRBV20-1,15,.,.,CSARGYEGLTYEQYF,TGCAGTGCTAGGGGGTACGAGGGGCTGACCTACGAGCAGTACTTC
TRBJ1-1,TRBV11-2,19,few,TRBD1,CASSLVVFIRQGEGTEAFF,TGTGCCAGCAGCTTAGTAGTTTTCATCCGACAGGGGGAGGGCACTGAAGCTTTCTTT
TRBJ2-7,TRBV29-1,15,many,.,CSALTWGKGSYEQYF,TGCAGCGCCCTCACCTGGGGGAAGGGCTCCTACGAGCAGTACTTC
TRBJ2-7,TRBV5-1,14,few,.,CASSLSRDYYEQYF,TGCGCCAGCAGCTTGAGTCGGGATTACTACGAGCAGTACTTC
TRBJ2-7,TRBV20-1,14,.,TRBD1,CCARDRTGGYEQYF,TGCTGTGCTAGAGATCGGACAGGGGGGTACGAGCAGTACTTC